A single T cell receptor beta chain is shown here with its context. Participants spanned ages about 18 to 89 years and resided in 20 to 30 US areas. Clinical histories supplied by participants themselves formed the basis of cohort assignment. Per the study methods: Counts of nucleated cells, estimated from reference gene primer amplification, were obtained. The table came from immunoSEQ multiplex PCR; TCRdb's copy has only in-frame clones and leaves some out. D and trimming were read from the DNA, whereas the V and J calls and clone size are those reported in that table. The table lists over 200,000 clones, around 93% of them singletons. The data derive from a study of blood T cell repertoires in COVID-19. Study at large: Whether acute or convalescent, the COVID-19 samples came from the United States, Italy and Spain.

Looked up from germline, CDR1 is MDHEN and CDR2 is SYDVKM. The CDR3 contains 16 residues. The ends lost 4 bases at V and 0 bases at J; junction bases unmatched: 9. Source material: PBMCs or T cells enriched from blood (not recorded which). The V call is TRBV28, the J call TRBJ2-7, with 7 positions matching TRBD2. The source of this sequence is a human donor in a cohort exposed to, infected with or recovered from COVID-19 (not recorded which). The donor label of this sample is uncertain. CDR3 in amino acids: CASSSSWGGFSYEQYF. DNA for the CDR3: TGTGCCAGCAGTTCCTCCTGGGGGGGGTTCTCCTACGAGCAGTACTTC.